These T cell receptor beta chains were read from a single sample in a study of blood T cell repertoires in COVID-19. Sequencing was performed with immunoSEQ multiplex PCR; in TCRdb, only in-frame clones are kept and a portion is missing. The repertoire holds roughly 110,000 clones, around 81% seen once, with about 10% in the top ten. The sample consisted of peripheral blood. The receptor set was obtained from a human donor in a cohort sampled during active COVID-19. Both conserved end residues are trimmed from each CDR3. Each record gives: J gene, clone size, V gene, CDR3 protein. A row's size may be missing; if present it is once, few, many or a size class.

J: TRBJ1-1
size: many
V: TRBV12-3/TRBV12-4
CDR3: ASSKIQNTEAF

J: TRBJ2-7
size: few
V: TRBV4-1
CDR3: ASSQGLAGGYEQY

J: TRBJ2-3
size: -
V: TRBV9
CDR3: ASSVSLAGGGSTDTQY

J: TRBJ2-5
size: -
V: TRBV28
CDR3: ASSDDRRETQY

J: TRBJ1-2
size: -
V: TRBV6-6
CDR3: ASSRQGTWQVANYGYT

J: TRBJ2-7
size: -
V: TRBV28
CDR3: ASSGRSWSYEQY

J: TRBJ1-6
size: -
V: TRBV6-5
CDR3: ASSWGVGVGNSPLH

J: TRBJ1-1
size: -
V: TRBV6-2/TRBV6-3
CDR3: ASSSGTGVGYTEAF

J: TRBJ1-2
size: few
V: TRBV5-1
CDR3: ASCQNPGQPSSGNYGYT

J: TRBJ1-1
size: -
V: TRBV6-5
CDR3: ASSYAGEAF

J: TRBJ2-6
size: -
V: TRBV19
CDR3: ASSLAGVGANVLT

J: TRBJ1-1
size: -
V: TRBV20-1
CDR3: SGSDIAEAF

J: TRBJ1-4
size: once
V: TRBV7-8
CDR3: ASSFRGAHNEKLF

J: TRBJ1-3
size: -
V: TRBV18
CDR3: ASSPAQGISGNTIY

J: TRBJ1-3
size: -
V: TRBV30
CDR3: AWSVSSGAAGNTIY

J: TRBJ1-2
size: -
V: TRBV2
CDR3: ASSEEGLGDGYT

J: TRBJ2-1
size: -
V: TRBV28
CDR3: ASSLLGASGSNEQF

J: TRBJ2-1
size: -
V: TRBV6-6
CDR3: ASSPYLASSGSNEQF

J: TRBJ2-7
size: -
V: TRBV10-3
CDR3: AISQGFYEQY

J: TRBJ1-5
size: -
V: TRBV6-5
CDR3: ASTGLQGSNQPQH

J: TRBJ2-7
size: -
V: TRBV30
CDR3: AWSVQTGGLMY

J: TRBJ2-1
size: -
V: TRBV19
CDR3: ASSMALAGAGEQF

J: TRBJ2-6
size: few
V: TRBV2
CDR3: ASNDGGAGANVLT

J: TRBJ2-7
size: -
V: TRBV27
CDR3: ASSSNGLWTSRSYEQY

J: TRBJ2-7
size: -
V: TRBV5-1
CDR3: ASSLRTGGYEQY

J: TRBJ1-1
size: -
V: TRBV6-5
CDR3: ASTATGNLVSEAF

J: TRBJ1-6
size: -
V: TRBV5-4
CDR3: ASGQDNSPLH

J: TRBJ1-2
size: -
V: TRBV10-3
CDR3: AISESINYGYT

J: TRBJ1-2
size: few
V: TRBV12-3/TRBV12-4
CDR3: ASSPQVGYGYT

J: TRBJ2-7
size: -
V: TRBV5-1
CDR3: ASSLVSGGSTEQY

J: TRBJ2-7
size: -
V: TRBV6-5
CDR3: ASRARTGYHEQY

J: TRBJ1-2
size: -
V: TRBV30
CDR3: AWSPNRGSIYGYT

J: TRBJ1-2
size: -
V: TRBV24-1
CDR3: ATSARDADGYT

J: TRBJ1-5
size: -
V: TRBV4-3
CDR3: ASSQDSQVIGQPQH

J: TRBJ1-5
size: -
V: TRBV5-1
CDR3: ASSHGQAGQPQH

J: TRBJ2-5
size: -
V: TRBV28
CDR3: ASSWGGPQETQY

J: TRBJ2-7
size: -
V: TRBV19
CDR3: ASSKDGVSSYEQY

J: TRBJ2-3
size: -
V: TRBV19
CDR3: ASSIGTPDRGSDTQY

J: TRBJ1-6
size: -
V: TRBV4-3
CDR3: ASSLDTSGQGSSPLH

J: TRBJ2-2
size: -
V: TRBV27
CDR3: ASNRGRTGELF

J: TRBJ2-7
size: -
V: TRBV5-1
CDR3: ASSPDSSGLEQY

J: TRBJ1-4
size: few
V: TRBV5-4
CDR3: ASSRTAGIPTNEKLF

J: TRBJ2-7
size: -
V: TRBV7-2
CDR3: ASSLGQGTPPWY

J: TRBJ1-5
size: -
V: TRBV19
CDR3: ASKTGYSNQPQH

J: TRBJ2-7
size: -
V: TRBV11-3
CDR3: ASSLVQTSYEQY

J: TRBJ2-7
size: -
V: TRBV18
CDR3: ASSPLQQADYEQY

J: TRBJ2-7
size: -
V: TRBV30
CDR3: AWERESLYEQY

J: TRBJ1-5
size: -
V: TRBV12-3/TRBV12-4
CDR3: ASQTGANQPQH

J: TRBJ1-1
size: -
V: TRBV6-4
CDR3: ASSARGDTEAF

J: TRBJ1-6
size: few
V: TRBV19
CDR3: ASSTLVVDRKNSPLH

J: TRBJ1-4
size: -
V: TRBV28
CDR3: ASSSDRALNEKLF

J: TRBJ1-2
size: -
V: TRBV4-3
CDR3: ASSQGPANYGYT

J: TRBJ2-7
size: -
V: TRBV6-5
CDR3: ASNGQAGEQY

J: TRBJ2-3
size: -
V: TRBV12-3/TRBV12-4
CDR3: ASVQGYDTQY

J: TRBJ1-2
size: -
V: TRBV30
CDR3: AWNPSGRPNYGYT